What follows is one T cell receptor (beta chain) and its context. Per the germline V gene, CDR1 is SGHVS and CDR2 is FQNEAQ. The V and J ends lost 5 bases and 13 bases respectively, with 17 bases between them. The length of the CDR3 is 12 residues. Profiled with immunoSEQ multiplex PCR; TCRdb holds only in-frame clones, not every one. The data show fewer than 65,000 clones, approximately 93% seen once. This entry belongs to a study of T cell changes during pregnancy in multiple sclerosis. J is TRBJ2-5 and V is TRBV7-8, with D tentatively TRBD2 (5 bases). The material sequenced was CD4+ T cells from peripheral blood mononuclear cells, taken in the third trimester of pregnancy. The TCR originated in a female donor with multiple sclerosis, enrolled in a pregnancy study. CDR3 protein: CASSPLSGWPYF. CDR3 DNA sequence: TGTGCCAGCAGCCCACTGAGCGGCTGGCCGTACTTC. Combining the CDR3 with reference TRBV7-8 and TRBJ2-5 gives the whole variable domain GAGVSQSPRYKVAKRGQDVALRCDPISGHVSLFWYQQALGQGPEFLTYFQNEAQLDKSGLPSDRFFAERPEGSVSTLKIQRTQQEDSAVYLCASSPLSGWPYFGPGTRLLVL.